This T cell receptor (beta chain) was recorded in a study of shared clonotypes between healthy human individuals. Profiled with immunoSEQ multiplex PCR; TCRdb holds only in-frame clones, not every one. This table has around 2.3 million clones, approximately 96% appearing once. Trimming cost V 4 bases and J 4 bases, with 17 bases left between them. This CDR3 contains 15 residues. Germline V gene sequence: CDR1 MDHEN, CDR2 SYDVKM. This TCR was sampled from a young man in good health. The chain combines TRBV28 with TRBJ2-7; D is uncertain. Sequencing was carried out using naive CD4+ T cells sorted from blood. The sample's subset: CD45RA+ positively selected. CDR3 residues: CASSSGIKAPYEQYF. The DNA for the CDR3 is TGTGCCAGCAGTTCAGGTATAAAGGCCCCTTACGAGCAGTACTTC.